This T cell receptor beta chain was recorded in a study of T-cell reconstitution after alpha-beta-depleted transplantation in children. Study-level findings and limits: Surviving recipient cells, namely T cells and thymic progenitors, were the source of high day-60 TCRbeta diversity in some patients. Several hundred expanded graft clones reportedly supplied alpha-beta T cells about two months after transplant.

This CDR3 spans 13 amino acids. Germline V gene data show CDR1 as SEHNR and CDR2 as FQNEAQ (reference sequence). V dropped 1 base and J dropped 3 bases, with 7 bases sitting between them. This clonotype was counted at least ten times. No antigen is known for it. A TCRbeta library incorporating unique molecular identifiers was prepared. TCRdb used MiXCR to reprocess the PCR reads, holding one entry per CDR3 protein. The table lists nearly 200,000 distinct CDR3 sequences, 6.3% of them singletons. The chain uses TRBV7-9 and TRBJ2-7; D unclear. Here the sequenced sample was PBMCs, taken before TCRalphabeta/CD19-depleted stem cell transplant. This clonotype was obtained from a girl less than two years old with combined immunodeficiency, due to receive a stem cell transplant. As DNA, the CDR3 is TGTGCCAGCAGCTTAGGGCCACTCTACGAGCAGTACTTC. It codes for CASSLGPLYEQYF.